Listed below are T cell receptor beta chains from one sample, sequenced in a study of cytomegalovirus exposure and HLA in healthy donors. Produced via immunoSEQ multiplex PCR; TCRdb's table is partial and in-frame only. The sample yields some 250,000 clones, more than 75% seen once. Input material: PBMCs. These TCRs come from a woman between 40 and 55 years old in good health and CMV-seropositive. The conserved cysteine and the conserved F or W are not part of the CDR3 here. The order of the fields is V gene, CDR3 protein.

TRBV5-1	ASSPLAGGTDTQY
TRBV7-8	ASSLGRTTEAF
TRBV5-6	ASSYPPARGSEQY
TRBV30	AWARGSGANVLT
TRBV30	AWSAKQGIFGYEQY
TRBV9	ASSQTGIFYNEQF
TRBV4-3	ASSQVAGANYGYT
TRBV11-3	ASSLDRERAEAF
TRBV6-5	ASSSGLALTGELF
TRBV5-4	ASSPLAGVTNEQF
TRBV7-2	ASSLASLADSYEQY
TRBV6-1	ASLTSIGADTQY
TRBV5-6	ASSLGLEGYT
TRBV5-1	ASSESQGAQAEAF
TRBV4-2	ASSQDSRGKAIYGYT
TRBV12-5	ASGLGTDREAF
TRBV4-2	ASSPPGVNEQF
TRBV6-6	ASSTRTGVSNQPQH
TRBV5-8	ASSLGKASGFQETQY
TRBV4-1	ASSQPTVNTEAF
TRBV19	ASSAKGLHTDTQY
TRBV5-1	ASSKTSGGALHEQF
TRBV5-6	ASSFGRGPSSYNEQF
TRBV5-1	ASSLIASGTYNEQF
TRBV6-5	ASRQTGGGTEAF
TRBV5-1	ASSLGLAGEETQY
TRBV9	ASSVDPDKHYGYT
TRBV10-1	ASSESKQGISNQPQH
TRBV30	AWSRTGGSSGRGNEQF
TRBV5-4	ASSLARQASNYGYT
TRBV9	AKGQGPKSNQPQH
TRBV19	ASSSLGRSGANVLT
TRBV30	AWSGTGLNGYT
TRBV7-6	ASSLGRAGGQIAYEQY
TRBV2	ASSAQNNEQF
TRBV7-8	ASSLGSGQISYEQY
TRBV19	ASSPGQPNYGYT
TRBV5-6	ASSWSPGLNTEAF
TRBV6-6	ASSPDRGLNTEAF
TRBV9	ASSATGDRGKLF
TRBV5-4	TSSLRQDEAF
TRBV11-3	ASSSDSAEAF
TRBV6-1	ASRRAQGGNQPQH
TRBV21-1	ASSSYRGRRTEAF
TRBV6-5	ASSYSPAGPNYEQY
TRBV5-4	ASRTSGSNEQF
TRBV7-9	ASSLGRGNTEAF
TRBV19	ARTRRGNNQPQH
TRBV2	ASSEGLAGVKNEQF
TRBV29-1	SVPDREDTEAF